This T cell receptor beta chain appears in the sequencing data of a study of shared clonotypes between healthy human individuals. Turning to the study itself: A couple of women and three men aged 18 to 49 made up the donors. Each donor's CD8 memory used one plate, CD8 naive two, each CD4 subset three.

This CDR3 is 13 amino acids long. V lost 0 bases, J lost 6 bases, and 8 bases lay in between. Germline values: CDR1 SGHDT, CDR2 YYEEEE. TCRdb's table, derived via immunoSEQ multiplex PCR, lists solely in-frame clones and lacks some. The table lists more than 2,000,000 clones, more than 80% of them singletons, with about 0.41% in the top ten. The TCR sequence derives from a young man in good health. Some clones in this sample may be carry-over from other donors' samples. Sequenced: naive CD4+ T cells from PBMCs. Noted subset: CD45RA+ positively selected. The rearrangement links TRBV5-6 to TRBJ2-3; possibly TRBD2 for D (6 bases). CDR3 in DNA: TGTGCCAGCAGCTTGGTCGCGGGGGATACGCAGTATTTT. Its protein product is CASSLVAGDTQYF.